This TCR beta chain was identified during a study of blood T cell repertoires in COVID-19. In its sample, this clone was seen once. The CDR3 covers 13 residues. Germline-derived CDR1 and CDR2 are SGHRS and YFSETQ. Between the trimmed V and J ends, which lost 6 bases and 5 bases, there was a span of 14 bases. Measured with immunoSEQ multiplex PCR; TCRdb has only the in-frame clones, and not every one. This repertoire shows approximately 230,000 clones, around 89% found once; its top ten account for around 4%. Sequencing used PBMCs or T cells enriched from blood (not recorded which). The chain couples TRBV5-1 to TRBJ2-5; D might be TRBD2 (5 bases). The origin of this receptor is a young woman who had recovered from COVID-19. DNA for the CDR3: TGCGCCAGCACGGAGGTTGGTTGGGAGACCCAGTACTTC. This sequence encodes CASTEVGWETQYF.